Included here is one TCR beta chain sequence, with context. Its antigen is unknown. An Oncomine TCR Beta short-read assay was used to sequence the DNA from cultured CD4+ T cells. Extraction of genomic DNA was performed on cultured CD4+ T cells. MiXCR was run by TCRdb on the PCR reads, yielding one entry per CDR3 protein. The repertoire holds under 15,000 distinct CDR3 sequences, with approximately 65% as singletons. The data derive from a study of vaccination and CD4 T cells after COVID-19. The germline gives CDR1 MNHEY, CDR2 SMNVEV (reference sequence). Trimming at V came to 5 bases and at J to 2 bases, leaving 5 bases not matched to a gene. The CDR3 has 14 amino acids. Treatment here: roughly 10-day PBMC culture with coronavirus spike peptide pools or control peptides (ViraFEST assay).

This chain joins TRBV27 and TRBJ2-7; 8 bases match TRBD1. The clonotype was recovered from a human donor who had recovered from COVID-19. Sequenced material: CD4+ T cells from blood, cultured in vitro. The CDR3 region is CASSQGQVTYEQYF. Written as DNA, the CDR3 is TGTGCCAGCAGTCAGGGACAGGTCACCTACGAGCAGTACTTC.